Listed below are T cell receptor beta chains from one sample, sequenced in a study of PD-L1 blockade in urothelial cancer. Data came from immunoSEQ multiplex PCR; TCRdb stores just in-frame clones and leaves some out. The sample includes 70,000 to 80,000 clones, around four fifths seen only once; the top ten take approximately 6.7%. The sequencing here drew on PBMCs, taken around atezolizumab (anti-PD-L1) treatment. These TCRs come from a man in his forties with urothelial cancer. CDR3s include the opening cysteine and the closing phenylalanine or tryptophan. A D gene is named only where the DNA matches it firmly. Clone size, where shown, is once, few, many, or a class for clones that have expanded.

D gene	J gene	clone size	V gene	CDR3 DNA	CDR3 protein
NA	TRBJ1-2	few	TRBV30	TGTGCCTGGCAAATCCAGGGCGGTGGCACCTTC	CAWQIQGGGTF
TRBD1	TRBJ1-1	NA	TRBV10-1	TGCGCCGACGTGGAGGACAGGAGGAACACTGAAGCTTTCTTT	CADVEDRRNTEAFF
NA	TRBJ1-5	NA	TRBV2	TGTGCCAGCAGTGGGGTTGCGGGCAATCAGCCCCAGCATTTT	CASSGVAGNQPQHF
TRBD2	TRBJ2-7	NA	TRBV6-6	TGTGCCAGCAGTTACCTACCGACTAGCGGGACGCACGAGCAGTACTTC	CASSYLPTSGTHEQYF
TRBD2	TRBJ2-1	NA	TRBV7-3	TGTGCCAGCAGCTTAGATAGCGGGAAGGGCAATGAGCAGTTCTTC	CASSLDSGKGNEQFF
NA	TRBJ1-5	NA	TRBV19	TGTGCCAGTAGTCCCCAGACGGGTACCGGGCCCCAGCATTTT	CASSPQTGTGPQHF
NA	TRBJ1-3	NA	TRBV25-1	TGTGCCAGCATAGGGGTAGCTGGAAACACCATATATTTT	CASIGVAGNTIYF
NA	TRBJ1-1	NA	TRBV5-1	TGCGCCAGCGGCGGGACCCACACTGAAGCTTTCTTT	CASGGTHTEAFF
TRBD1	TRBJ2-1	NA	TRBV5-1	TGCGCCAGCAGCCTCCCGGGACAGGGTTCCTACAATGAGCAGTTCTTC	CASSLPGQGSYNEQFF
TRBD2	TRBJ2-5	NA	TRBV7-7	TGTGCTAGCAGCTCGGGACTACTCCAAGAGACCCAGTACTTC	CASSSGLLQETQYF
TRBD2	TRBJ2-1	NA	TRBV28	TGTGCCAGCATTCTTCAGGTAGCGGGAGGGCCACATGAGCAGTTCTTC	CASILQVAGGPHEQFF
TRBD1	TRBJ2-5	NA	TRBV5-1	TGCGCCAGCGGAGCTAGACAGGGTCCGGAGACCCAGTACTTC	CASGARQGPETQYF
TRBD1	TRBJ2-7	NA	TRBV20-1	TGCAGTGCTGAAGACTCCGGGACAGGAAGCTTC	CSAEDSGTGSF
NA	TRBJ1-1	NA	TRBV6-1	TGTGCCGTACTAGGAGGAGGATGGTTTAGCACTGAAGCTTTCTTT	CAVLGGGWFSTEAFF
NA	TRBJ2-1	NA	TRBV5-6	TGTGCCAGCCCCCCCCTAAACAATGAGCAGTTCTTC	CASPPLNNEQFF
NA	TRBJ2-1	NA	TRBV29-1	TGCAGCGTTGCCTCGGGCTCCTACAATGAGCAGTTCTTC	CSVASGSYNEQFF
NA	TRBJ1-5	NA	TRBV19	TGTGCCAGTAGTTCCTACGGGAGCAATCAGCCCCAGCATTTT	CASSSYGSNQPQHF
TRBD1	TRBJ2-3	NA	TRBV7-9	TGTGCCAGCAGCTTCTGGACAGGGAACACAGATACGCAGTATTTT	CASSFWTGNTDTQYF
NA	TRBJ2-7	NA	TRBV25-1	TGTGCCAGCAGTGCTCTATCCGAGCAGTACTTC	CASSALSEQYF
NA	TRBJ2-2	NA	TRBV6-1	TGTGCCAGCAGTGAAGCGCGGGTCGGGGAGCTGTTTTTT	CASSEARVGELFF
NA	TRBJ2-7	once	TRBV23-1	TGCGCCAGCACGCGGGCGCGGGGAGGCAAGACCCCAAGCTACGAGCAGTACTTC	CASTRARGGKTPSYEQYF
NA	TRBJ2-6	NA	TRBV5-1	TGCGCCAGCAGCTTGGGGACGGGGGACCGCGTTTTCTCTGGGGCCAACGTCCTGACTTTC	CASSLGTGDRVFSGANVLTF
TRBD2	TRBJ2-3	few	TRBV28	TGTGCCAGCAGTAAAAGCGGGAGTTTCACAGATACGCAGTATTTT	CASSKSGSFTDTQYF
NA	TRBJ1-1	NA	TRBV6-6	TGTGCCAGCAGCCCGGGACTCGTGAACACTGAAGCTTTCTTT	CASSPGLVNTEAFF
NA	TRBJ1-1	NA	TRBV19	TGTGCCAGTAGTCGGTTATTCGAAGCTTTCTTT	CASSRLFEAFF
NA	TRBJ2-2	NA	TRBV18	TGTGCCAGCTCACCAGCGGCGGGGAGAGGCATCGGGGAGCTGTTTTTT	CASSPAAGRGIGELFF
NA	TRBJ2-7	once	TRBV30	TGTGCCTGGACCTCAACAGGGACGGGATCCGAGCAGTACTTC	CAWTSTGTGSEQYF
NA	TRBJ1-4	NA	TRBV4-3	TGCGCCAGCAGCCAAGAGGGAGGGAGTTTGGAAGAAAAACTGTTTTTT	CASSQEGGSLEEKLFF
NA	TRBJ2-2	NA	TRBV27	TGTGCCAGCAGTTCCCTCCTGGCGGGATGGACCGGGGAGCTGTTTTTT	CASSSLLAGWTGELFF
NA	TRBJ1-1	once	TRBV7-8	TGTGCCAGCAGCTTACAGGAGAACACTGAAGCTTTCTTT	CASSLQENTEAFF
NA	TRBJ2-1	NA	TRBV4-2	TGTGCCAGCAGCCAAGGGGGAGTGGCGGAGCAGTTCTTC	CASSQGGVAEQFF
NA	TRBJ2-6	NA	TRBV12-2	TGTGCAAGTCGTTGTTTCCGGGATGCCTGTATGCCCGGGGCCAACGTCCTGACTTTC	CASRCFRDACMPGANVLTF
NA	TRBJ1-4	few	TRBV27	TGTGCCACTCGGGCGGCGGGGCTTAATGAAAAACTGTTTTTT	CATRAAGLNEKLFF
NA	TRBJ2-1	few	TRBV11-3	TGTGCCAGCAGCCCCACGAGCGGGTCCTACAATGAGCAGTTCTTC	CASSPTSGSYNEQFF
TRBD1	TRBJ2-5	NA	TRBV7-3	TGTGCCAGCAGCCAGACAGGGACGCCCCAAGAGACCCAGTACTTC	CASSQTGTPQETQYF
TRBD2	TRBJ2-6	NA	TRBV28	TGTGCCAGCAGTTCATTCGGGGGGTCCGGGGCCAACGTCCTGACTTTC	CASSSFGGSGANVLTF
NA	TRBJ1-3	NA	TRBV9	TGTGCCAGCAGCGTAGTTGGTCAGGGCGTCGGAAACACCATATATTTT	CASSVVGQGVGNTIYF
TRBD2	TRBJ2-7	NA	TRBV28	TGTGCCAGCAGTTCTAGCGGGAGGGACCACGAGCAGTACTTC	CASSSSGRDHEQYF
TRBD1	TRBJ1-2	few	TRBV2	TGTGCCAGACAGGGGGCGCGGGGCTACACCTTC	CARQGARGYTF
TRBD1	TRBJ2-7	once	TRBV29-1	TGCAGCATAACCTTGGGACAGGCCCACTACGAGCAGTACTTC	CSITLGQAHYEQYF
NA	TRBJ2-3	NA	TRBV5-1	TGCGCCAGCAGCTTAGGCGGGGGCCCAGATACGCAGTATTTT	CASSLGGGPDTQYF
NA	TRBJ2-7	NA	TRBV7-2	TGTGCCAGCAGCTTAGGGCCAGACTACGAGCAGTACTTC	CASSLGPDYEQYF
TRBD2	TRBJ2-7	NA	TRBV6-5	TGTGCCAGCTCGTCTAACGGAGCGGGAGCCTACGAGCAGTACTTC	CASSSNGAGAYEQYF
TRBD1	TRBJ1-2	NA	TRBV5-6	TGTGCCAGCAGCTCCATTTTAGTAGGACAGGGGGCGAAGGGCTACACCTTC	CASSSILVGQGAKGYTF
TRBD2	TRBJ2-3	NA	TRBV27	TGTGCCAGCAGTTCCCTGGCGGGAGGGTCAGATACGCAGTATTTT	CASSSLAGGSDTQYF
TRBD1	TRBJ2-5	NA	TRBV9	TGTGCCAGCAGCGCCGGGGACAGGGAAGCCGAGACCCAGTACTTC	CASSAGDREAETQYF
TRBD1	TRBJ1-1	NA	TRBV5-1	TGCGCCAGCAGCCTTGACAGGGAGGCTTTCTTT	CASSLDREAFF
TRBD1	TRBJ1-2	NA	TRBV28	TGTGCCAGCAGCCCATGGGGGACAGGGTTCTATGGCTACACCTTC	CASSPWGTGFYGYTF
TRBD1	TRBJ1-5	NA	TRBV4-3	TGCGCCAGCAGCCAAGATCCCGGGACAGCCAATCAGCCCCAGCATTTT	CASSQDPGTANQPQHF
TRBD1	TRBJ1-2	NA	TRBV7-8	TGTGCCAGCAGCGGACACAGGGGGCGAGGCTACACCTTC	CASSGHRGRGYTF
NA	TRBJ1-2	NA	TRBV28	TGTGCCAGCAGCCGTAGGGGGTATGGCTACACCTTC	CASSRRGYGYTF
TRBD1	TRBJ2-5	many	TRBV19	TGTGCCAGTAGTAGGGGACAGTCACCTCAAGAGACCCAGTACTTC	CASSRGQSPQETQYF
NA	TRBJ2-3	NA	TRBV9	TGTGCCAGCAGCGTAGAAATATTCGTCTCAGATACGCAGTATTTT	CASSVEIFVSDTQYF
TRBD2	TRBJ2-1	NA	TRBV11-3	TGTGCCAGCAGCCCACGGACTAGCGTAGGCAATGAGCAGTTCTTC	CASSPRTSVGNEQFF
TRBD1	TRBJ1-1	NA	TRBV15	TGTGCCACCAGCGGACAGGGGGCTTCGACTGAAGCTTTCTTT	CATSGQGASTEAFF
TRBD2	TRBJ2-1	NA	TRBV30	TGTGCCTGGCGGGAGGGGAGAGGCAATGAGCAGTTCTTC	CAWREGRGNEQFF
TRBD1	TRBJ1-1	once	TRBV5-1	TGCGCCAGCAGCAGGGAAGGACAGGGGGCTTTCTTT	CASSREGQGAFF